Only a few counts were recorded for the clone carrying this T cell receptor (beta chain). The data originate from a study of T cell changes during pregnancy in multiple sclerosis. Method: immunoSEQ multiplex PCR; TCRdb's copy keeps in-frame clones and lacks some. In the table there are 65,000 to 85,000 clones, more than 80% of which are singletons. The germline V and J ends were trimmed by 6 bases and 1 base, with 16 bases remaining between them. Germline-derived CDR1 and CDR2 are SGHDT and YYEEEE. This CDR3 has 15 amino acids. This receptor was taken from a female donor in good health, enrolled as a control in a pregnancy study. The chain couples TRBV5-6 to TRBJ2-5; tentative D call: TRBD1 (6 bases). Sequenced here: peripheral blood, sampled in the first trimester of pregnancy. CDR3 residues: CASTPDGQPQETQYF. The CDR3, as DNA: TGTGCCAGCACGCCCGACGGACAGCCCCAAGAGACCCAGTACTTC.